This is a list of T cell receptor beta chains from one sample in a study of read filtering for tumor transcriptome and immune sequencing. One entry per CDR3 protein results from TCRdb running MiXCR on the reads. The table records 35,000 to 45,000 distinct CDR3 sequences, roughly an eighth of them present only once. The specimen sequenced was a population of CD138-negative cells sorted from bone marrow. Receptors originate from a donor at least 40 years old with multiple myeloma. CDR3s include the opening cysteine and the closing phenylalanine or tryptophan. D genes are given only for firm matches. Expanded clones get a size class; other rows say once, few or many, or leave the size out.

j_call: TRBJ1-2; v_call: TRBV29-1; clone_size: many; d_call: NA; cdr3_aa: CSVDTYGYTF; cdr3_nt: TGCAGCGTTGACACCTATGGCTACACCTTC
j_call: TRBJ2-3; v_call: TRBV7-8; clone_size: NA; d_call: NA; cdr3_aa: CASSPGTDTQYF; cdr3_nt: TGTGCCAGCAGCCCCGGCACAGATACGCAGTATTTT
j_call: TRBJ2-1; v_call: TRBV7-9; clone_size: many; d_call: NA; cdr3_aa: CASSQRDWGNNEQFF; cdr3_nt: TGTGCCAGCAGCCAACGGGACTGGGGGAACAATGAGCAGTTCTTC
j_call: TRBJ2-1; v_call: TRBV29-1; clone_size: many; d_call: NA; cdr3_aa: CSAGIYNEQFF; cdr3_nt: TGCAGCGCGGGGATTTACAATGAGCAGTTCTTC
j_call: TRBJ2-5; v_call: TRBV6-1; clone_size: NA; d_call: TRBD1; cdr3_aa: CASSLRPGQGAETQYF; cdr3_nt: TGTGCCAGCAGTCTGCGACCGGGACAGGGGGCTGAGACCCAGTACTTC
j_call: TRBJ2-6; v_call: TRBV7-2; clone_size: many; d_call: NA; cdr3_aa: CASSLQPSGANVLTF; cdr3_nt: TGTGCCAGCAGCTTACAGCCCTCTGGGGCCAACGTCCTGACTTTC
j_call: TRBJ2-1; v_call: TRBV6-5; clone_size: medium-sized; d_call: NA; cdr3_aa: CASSYDTYNEQFF; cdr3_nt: TGTGCCAGCAGTTACGACACATACAATGAGCAGTTCTTC
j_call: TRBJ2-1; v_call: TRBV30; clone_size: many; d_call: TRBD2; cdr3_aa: CAWRGGVRVAGEQFF; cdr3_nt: TGTGCCTGGCGTGGGGGGGTGAGGGTAGCTGGTGAGCAGTTCTTC
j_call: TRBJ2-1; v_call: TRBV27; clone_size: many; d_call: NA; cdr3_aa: CASSFVPISYNEQFF; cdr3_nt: TGTGCCAGCAGTTTCGTGCCGATTTCCTACAATGAGCAGTTCTTC
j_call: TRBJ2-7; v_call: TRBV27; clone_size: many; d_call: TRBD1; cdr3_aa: CASGKTGQYSYEQYF; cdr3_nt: TGTGCCAGCGGAAAGACGGGACAGTACTCCTACGAGCAGTACTTC
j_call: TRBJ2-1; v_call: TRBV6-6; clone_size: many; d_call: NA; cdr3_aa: CASSAGEYNEQFF; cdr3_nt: TGTGCCAGCAGTGCAGGGGAGTACAATGAGCAGTTCTTC
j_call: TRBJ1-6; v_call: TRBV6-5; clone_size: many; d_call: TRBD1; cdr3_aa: CASSYSGQGNSPLHF; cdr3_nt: TGTGCCAGCAGTTACTCGGGACAGGGTAATTCACCCCTCCACTTT
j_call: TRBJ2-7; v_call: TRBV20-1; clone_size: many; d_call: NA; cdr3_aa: CSARVAEQVHEQYF; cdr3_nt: TGCAGTGCTAGAGTAGCGGAGCAAGTCCACGAGCAGTACTTC
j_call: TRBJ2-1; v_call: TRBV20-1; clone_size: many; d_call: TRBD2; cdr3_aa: CSARAPGGSGSGNEQFF; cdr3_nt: TGCAGTGCTAGGGCCCCCGGTGGGAGCGGGAGCGGCAATGAGCAGTTCTTC
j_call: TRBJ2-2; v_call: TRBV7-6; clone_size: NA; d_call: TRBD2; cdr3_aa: CASSPLGREGRRNGELFF; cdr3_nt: TGTGCCAGCAGCCCCTTGGGGCGGGAGGGCCGAAGGAACGGGGAGCTGTTTTTT
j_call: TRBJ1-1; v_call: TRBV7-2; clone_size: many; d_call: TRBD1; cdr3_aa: CASSLRQGSYFTEAFF; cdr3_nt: TGTGCCAGCAGCTTACGACAGGGGTCCTATTTCACTGAAGCTTTCTTT
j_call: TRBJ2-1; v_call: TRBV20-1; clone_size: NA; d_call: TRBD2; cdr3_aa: CGATTSGSSSYNERFF; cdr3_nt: TGCGGTGCTACGACTAGCGGGTCTAGCTCCTACAATGAGCGGTTCTTC
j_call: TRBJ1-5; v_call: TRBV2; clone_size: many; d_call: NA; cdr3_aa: CASSDGRNQPQHF; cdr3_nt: TGTGCCAGCAGTGACGGACGGAATCAGCCCCAGCATTTT
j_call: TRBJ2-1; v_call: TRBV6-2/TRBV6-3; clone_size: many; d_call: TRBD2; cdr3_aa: CASSYSLLAGGYNEQFF; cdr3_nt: TGTGCCAGCAGTTACTCGTTACTAGCGGGAGGCTACAATGAGCAGTTCTTC
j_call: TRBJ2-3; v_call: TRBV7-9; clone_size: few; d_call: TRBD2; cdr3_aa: CASSSRLAGSTDTQYF; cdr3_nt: TGTGCCAGCAGCTCCAGACTAGCGGGATCCACAGATACGCAGTATTTT